This TCR beta chain was sequenced for a study of shared clonotypes between healthy human individuals. The DNA input per sorted-subset replicate PCR was 200 to 250 ng, corresponding to some 30,000 T cell genomes. The repertoire was sequenced with immunoSEQ multiplex PCR; TCRdb's copy has only in-frame clones and lacks some. Of millions of clones detected, over 85% appear once; the ten largest clones hold about 0.41%. About this clone itself: Its antigen is currently unknown.

General study results and limits: Clonotype sharing among donors was expected to depend on sequencing depth.

V lost 5 bases and J lost 5; bases outside the gene matches: 6. Germline lookup yields CDR1 SEHNR and CDR2 FQNEAQ (reference sequence). The CDR3 has 15 amino acids. Sequencing was done on a sample of naive CD4+ T cells from PBMCs. Stated subset: CD45RA+ positively selected. The clonotype was recovered from a man aged 18-30 years in good health. Some clones in this sample may be carry-over from other donors' samples. The chain has TRBV7-9 and TRBJ2-7, with 13 positions matching TRBD2. CDR3 residues: CASSRQLAGGDEQYF. For the CDR3, the DNA is TGTGCCAGCAGCCGCCAACTAGCGGGAGGGGACGAGCAGTACTTC.